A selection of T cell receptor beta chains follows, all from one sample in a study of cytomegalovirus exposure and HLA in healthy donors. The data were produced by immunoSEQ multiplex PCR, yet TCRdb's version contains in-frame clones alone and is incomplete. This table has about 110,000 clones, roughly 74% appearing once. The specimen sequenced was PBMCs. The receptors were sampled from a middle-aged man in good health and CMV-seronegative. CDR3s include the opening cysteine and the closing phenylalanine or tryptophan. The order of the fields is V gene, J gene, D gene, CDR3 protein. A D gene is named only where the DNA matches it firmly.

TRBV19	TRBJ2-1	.	CASSMGLNEQFF
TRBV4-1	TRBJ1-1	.	CASSLAPGNTEAFF
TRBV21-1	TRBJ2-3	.	CASSKVSLTDTQYF
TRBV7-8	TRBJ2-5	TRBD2	CASSMMTSGGETQYF
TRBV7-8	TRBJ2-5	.	CASSPRGIVSGTQYF
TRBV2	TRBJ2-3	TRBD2	CASRVGTSGGATQYF
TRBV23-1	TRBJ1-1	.	CASPDGLREAFF
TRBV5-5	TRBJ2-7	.	CASSLGQGGGQQYF
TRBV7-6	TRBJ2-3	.	CASSPRRDTDTQYF
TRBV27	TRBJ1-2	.	CASSRLSGPFTF
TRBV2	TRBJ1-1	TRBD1	CASTRGFGTGSMNTEAFF
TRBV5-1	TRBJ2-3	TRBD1	CASSSRTGADTQYF
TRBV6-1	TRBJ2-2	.	CASSGGNTGELFF
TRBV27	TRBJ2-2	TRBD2	CASRPSGGAVGELFF
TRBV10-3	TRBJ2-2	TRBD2	CAISSQGMAGGNTGELFF
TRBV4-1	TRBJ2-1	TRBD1	CASSRDRGANEQFF
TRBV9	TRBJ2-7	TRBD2	CASSVDSGAVSYEQYF
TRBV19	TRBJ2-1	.	CASSIDRLETGNEQFF
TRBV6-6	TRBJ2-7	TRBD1	CASSPGTGGLHEQYF
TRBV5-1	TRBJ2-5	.	CASSGGETQYF
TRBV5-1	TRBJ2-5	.	CASSLLGTSQETQYF
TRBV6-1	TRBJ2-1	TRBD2	CASTQSSGGGNEQFF
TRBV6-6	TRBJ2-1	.	CASTPKWQSYNEQFF
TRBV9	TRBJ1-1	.	CASSVVAGNTEAFF
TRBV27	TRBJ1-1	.	CASSFSSVEAFF
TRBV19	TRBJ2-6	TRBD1	CASRGQGASSGANVLTF
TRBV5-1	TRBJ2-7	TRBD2	CASSELAGGPYEQYF
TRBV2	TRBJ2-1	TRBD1	CASSKGATGNNEQFF
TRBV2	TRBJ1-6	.	CASSVRVPSNSPLHF
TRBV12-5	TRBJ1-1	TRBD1	CASGLVLSIGSGGLNTEAFF
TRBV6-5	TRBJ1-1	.	CASTRARAFQAFF
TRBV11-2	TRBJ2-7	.	CASSLAYGWKAYEQYF
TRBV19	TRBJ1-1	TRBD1	CASSTRTGLNTEAFF